This T cell receptor beta chain was obtained from a study of identifying expanded T cells in peripheral blood. Findings and caveats of the study: Approximately 2-week clone count variance significantly increased as total template count grew.

Of note for this clone: Its specificity is not known. Other DNA sequences within the sample encode an identical CDR3.

Measured with immunoSEQ multiplex PCR; TCRdb has only the in-frame clones, and not every one. The sample includes 84,000 or so clones, over 75% seen only once; the top ten take roughly 3.1%. Germline assignment: CDR1 SQVTM and CDR2 ANQGSEA. The ends were cut back, 6 bases at V and 8 bases at J, with 19 bases in the middle. The CDR3 is 13 residues long. Sequencing was carried out using blood. This chain uses TRBV29-1 with TRBJ1-2; D is unresolved. The origin of this receptor is a person between 18 and 69 years old in good health. This CDR3 is CSVVEQAGFGYTF. The CDR3 region has the DNA TGCAGCGTCGTGGAACAAGCGGGATTCGGCTACACCTTC.